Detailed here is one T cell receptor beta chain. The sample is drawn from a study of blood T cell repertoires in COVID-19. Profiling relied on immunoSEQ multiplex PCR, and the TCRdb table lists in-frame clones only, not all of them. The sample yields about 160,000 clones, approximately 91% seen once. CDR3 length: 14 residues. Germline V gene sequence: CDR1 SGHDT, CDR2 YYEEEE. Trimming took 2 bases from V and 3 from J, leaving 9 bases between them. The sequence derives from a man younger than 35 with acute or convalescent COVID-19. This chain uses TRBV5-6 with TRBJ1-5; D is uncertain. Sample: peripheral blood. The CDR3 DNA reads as TGTGCCAGCAGCTTACGGGGTGCCAATCAGCCCCAGCATTTT. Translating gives CASSLRGANQPQHF.